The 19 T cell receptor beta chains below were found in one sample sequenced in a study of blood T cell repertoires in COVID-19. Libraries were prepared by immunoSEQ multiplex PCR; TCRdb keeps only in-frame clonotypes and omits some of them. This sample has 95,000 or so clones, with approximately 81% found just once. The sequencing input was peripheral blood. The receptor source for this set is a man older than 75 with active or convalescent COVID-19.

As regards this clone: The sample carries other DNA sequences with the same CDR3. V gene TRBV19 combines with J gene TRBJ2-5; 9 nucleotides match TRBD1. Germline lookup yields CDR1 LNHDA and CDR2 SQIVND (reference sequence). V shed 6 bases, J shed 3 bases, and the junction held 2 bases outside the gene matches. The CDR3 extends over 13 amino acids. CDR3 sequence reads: CASRDRGKETQYF. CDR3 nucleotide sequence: TGTGCCAGTAGGGACAGGGGTAAAGAGACCCAGTACTTC.

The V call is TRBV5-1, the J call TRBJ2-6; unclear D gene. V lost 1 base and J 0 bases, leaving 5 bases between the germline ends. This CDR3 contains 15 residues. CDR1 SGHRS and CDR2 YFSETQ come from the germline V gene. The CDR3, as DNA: TGCGCCAGCAGCTTGTTCGGCTCTGGGGCCAACGTCCTGACTTTC. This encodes CASSLFGSGANVLTF.

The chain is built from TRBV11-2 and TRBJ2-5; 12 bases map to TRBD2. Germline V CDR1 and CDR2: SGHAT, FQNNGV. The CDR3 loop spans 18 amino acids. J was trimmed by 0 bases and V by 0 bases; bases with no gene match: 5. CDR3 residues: CASSLELAGGPYQETQYF. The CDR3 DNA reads TGTGCCAGCAGCTTAGAACTAGCGGGGGGACCCTACCAAGAGACCCAGTACTTC. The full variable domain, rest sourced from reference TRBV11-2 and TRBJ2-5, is EAGVAQSPRYKIIEKRQSVAFWCNPISGHATLYWYQQILGQGPKLLIQFQNNGVVDDSQLPKDRFSAERLKGVDSTLKIQPAKLEDSAVYLCASSLELAGGPYQETQYFGPGTRLLVL.

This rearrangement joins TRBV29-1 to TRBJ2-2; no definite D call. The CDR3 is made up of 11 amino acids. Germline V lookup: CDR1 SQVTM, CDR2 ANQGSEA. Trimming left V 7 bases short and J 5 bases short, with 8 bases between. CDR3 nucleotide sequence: TGCAGCGCTTCTAGGACCGGGGAGCTGTTTTTT. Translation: CSASRTGELFF.

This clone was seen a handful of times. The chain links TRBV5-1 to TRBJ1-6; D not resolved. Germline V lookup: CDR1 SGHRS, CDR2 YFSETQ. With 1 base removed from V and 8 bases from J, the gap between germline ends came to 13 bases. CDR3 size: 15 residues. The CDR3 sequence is CASSLIGEVDSPLHF. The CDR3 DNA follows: TGCGCCAGCAGCTTGATCGGGGAAGTTGATTCACCCCTCCACTTT.

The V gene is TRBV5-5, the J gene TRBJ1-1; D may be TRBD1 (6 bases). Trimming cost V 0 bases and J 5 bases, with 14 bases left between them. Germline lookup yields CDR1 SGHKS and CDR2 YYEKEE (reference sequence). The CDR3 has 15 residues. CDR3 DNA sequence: TGTGCCAGCAGCTTGGTGGGCAGGGGAGCAACTGAAGCTTTCTTT. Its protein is CASSLVGRGATEAFF.

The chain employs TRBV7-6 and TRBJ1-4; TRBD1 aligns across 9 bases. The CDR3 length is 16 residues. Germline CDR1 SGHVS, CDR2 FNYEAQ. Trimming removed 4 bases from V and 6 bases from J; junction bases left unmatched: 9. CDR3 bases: TGTGCCAGCAGCTCCCAGACAGGGGGAGGAGATGAAAAACTGTTTTTT. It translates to CASSSQTGGGDEKLFF.

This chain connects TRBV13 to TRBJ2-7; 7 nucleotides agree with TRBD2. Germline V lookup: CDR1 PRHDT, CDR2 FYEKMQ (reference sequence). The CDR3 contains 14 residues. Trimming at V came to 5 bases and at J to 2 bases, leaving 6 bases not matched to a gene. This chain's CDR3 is CASSPQSGAYEQYF. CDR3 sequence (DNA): TGTGCCAGCAGCCCCCAAAGCGGGGCCTACGAGCAGTACTTC.

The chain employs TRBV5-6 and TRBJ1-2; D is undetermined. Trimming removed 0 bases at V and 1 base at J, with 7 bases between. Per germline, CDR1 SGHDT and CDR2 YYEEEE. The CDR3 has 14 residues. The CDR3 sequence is CASSLVPGNYGYTF. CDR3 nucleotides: TGTGCCAGCAGCTTGGTGCCGGGTAACTATGGCTACACCTTC.

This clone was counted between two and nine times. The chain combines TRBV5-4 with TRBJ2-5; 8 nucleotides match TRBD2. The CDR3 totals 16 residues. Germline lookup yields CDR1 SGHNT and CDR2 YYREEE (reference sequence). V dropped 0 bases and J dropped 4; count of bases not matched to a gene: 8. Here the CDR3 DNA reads TGTGCCAGCAGCTTGGATCCCCGGACTAGCCTAGAGACCCAGTACTTC. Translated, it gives CASSLDPRTSLETQYF.

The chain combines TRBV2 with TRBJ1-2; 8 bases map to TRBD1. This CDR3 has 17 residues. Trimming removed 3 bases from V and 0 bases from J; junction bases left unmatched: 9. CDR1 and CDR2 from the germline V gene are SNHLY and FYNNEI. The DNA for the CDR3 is TGTGCCAGCAGTGATTCCGGGACAGGACTTACTAACTATGGCTACACCTTC. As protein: CASSDSGTGLTNYGYTF.

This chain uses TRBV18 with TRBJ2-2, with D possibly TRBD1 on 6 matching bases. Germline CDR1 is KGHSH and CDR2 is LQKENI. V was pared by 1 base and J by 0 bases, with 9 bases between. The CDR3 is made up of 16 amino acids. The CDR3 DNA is TGTGCCAGCTCACCACGACAGGTGGCGAACACCGGGGAGCTGTTTTTT. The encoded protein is CASSPRQVANTGELFF. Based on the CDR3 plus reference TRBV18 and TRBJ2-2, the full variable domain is NAGVMQNPRHLVRRRGQEARLRCSPMKGHSHVYWYRQLPEEGLKFMVYLQKENIIDESGMPKERFSAEFPKEGPSILRIQQVVRGDSAAYFCASSPRQVANTGELFFGEGSRLTVL.

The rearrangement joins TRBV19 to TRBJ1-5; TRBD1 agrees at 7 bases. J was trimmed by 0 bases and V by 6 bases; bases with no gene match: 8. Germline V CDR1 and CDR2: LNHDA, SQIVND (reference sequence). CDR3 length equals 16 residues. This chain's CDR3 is CASRGGGTVSNQPQHF. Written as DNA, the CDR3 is TGTGCCAGTAGAGGAGGAGGGACAGTTAGCAATCAGCCCCAGCATTTT.

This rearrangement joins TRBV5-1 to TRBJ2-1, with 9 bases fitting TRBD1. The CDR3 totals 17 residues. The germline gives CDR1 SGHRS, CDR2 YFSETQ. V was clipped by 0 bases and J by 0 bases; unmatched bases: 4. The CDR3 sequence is CASSLAVTGGSYNEQFF. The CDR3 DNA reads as TGCGCCAGCAGCTTGGCCGTGACAGGGGGCTCCTACAATGAGCAGTTCTTC.

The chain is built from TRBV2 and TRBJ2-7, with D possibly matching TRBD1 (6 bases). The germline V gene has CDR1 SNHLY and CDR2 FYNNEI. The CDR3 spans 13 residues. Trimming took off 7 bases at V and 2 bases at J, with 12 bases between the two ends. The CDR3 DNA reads TGTGCCAGCATCGGACAGACAGCCTACGAGCAGTACTTC. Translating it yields CASIGQTAYEQYF.

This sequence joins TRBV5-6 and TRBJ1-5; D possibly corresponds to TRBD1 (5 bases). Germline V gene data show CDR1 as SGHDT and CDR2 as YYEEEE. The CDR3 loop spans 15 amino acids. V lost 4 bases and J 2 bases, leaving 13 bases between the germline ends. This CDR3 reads CASSIGVRGNQPQHF. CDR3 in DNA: TGTGCCAGCAGCATAGGGGTCAGGGGCAATCAGCCCCAGCATTTT.

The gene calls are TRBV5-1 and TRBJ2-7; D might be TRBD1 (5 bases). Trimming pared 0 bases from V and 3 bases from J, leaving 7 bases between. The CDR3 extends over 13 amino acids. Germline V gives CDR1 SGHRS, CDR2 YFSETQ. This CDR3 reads CASSLEGNYEQYF. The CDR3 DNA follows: TGCGCCAGCAGCTTGGAGGGGAACTACGAGCAGTACTTC.

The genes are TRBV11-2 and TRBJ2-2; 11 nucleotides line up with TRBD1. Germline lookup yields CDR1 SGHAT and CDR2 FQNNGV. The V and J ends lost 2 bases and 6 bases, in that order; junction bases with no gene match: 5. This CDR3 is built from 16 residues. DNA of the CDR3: TGTGCCAGCAGCTTACACCCGGGACAGGGGGCCGGGGAGCTGTTTTTT. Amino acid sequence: CASSLHPGQGAGELFF.

The chain's CDR3 is CASSLTPGQGIETQYF. The CDR3 DNA follows: TGTGCCAGCAGTCTTACACCGGGACAGGGGATAGAGACCCAGTACTTC. V is TRBV9 and J is TRBJ2-5; 10 nucleotides align to TRBD1. J was trimmed by 4 bases and V by 5 bases; bases with no gene match: 11. CDR1 is SGDLS, CDR2 YYNGEE, per germline. The CDR3 totals 16 residues.